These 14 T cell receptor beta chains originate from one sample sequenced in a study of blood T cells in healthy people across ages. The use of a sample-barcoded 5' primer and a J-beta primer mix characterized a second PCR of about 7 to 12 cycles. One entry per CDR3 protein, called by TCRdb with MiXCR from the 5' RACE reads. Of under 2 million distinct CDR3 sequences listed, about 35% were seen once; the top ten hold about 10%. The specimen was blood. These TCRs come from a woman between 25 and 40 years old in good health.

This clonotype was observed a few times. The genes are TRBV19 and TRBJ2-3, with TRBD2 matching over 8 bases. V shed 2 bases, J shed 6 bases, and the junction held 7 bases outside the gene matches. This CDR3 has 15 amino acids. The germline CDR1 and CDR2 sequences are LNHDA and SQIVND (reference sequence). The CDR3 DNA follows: TGTGCCAGTAGTATACCCCGAGCGGGAGTGGATACGCAGTATTTT. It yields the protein CASSIPRAGVDTQYF.

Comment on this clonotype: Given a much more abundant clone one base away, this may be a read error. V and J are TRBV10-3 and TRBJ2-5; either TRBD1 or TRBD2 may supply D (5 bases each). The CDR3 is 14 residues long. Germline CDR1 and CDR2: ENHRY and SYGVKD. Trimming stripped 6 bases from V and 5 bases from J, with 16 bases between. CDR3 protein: CAIRGNGARETQYF. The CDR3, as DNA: TGTGCCATCAGGGGCAACGGGGCTAGGGAGACCCAGTACTTC.

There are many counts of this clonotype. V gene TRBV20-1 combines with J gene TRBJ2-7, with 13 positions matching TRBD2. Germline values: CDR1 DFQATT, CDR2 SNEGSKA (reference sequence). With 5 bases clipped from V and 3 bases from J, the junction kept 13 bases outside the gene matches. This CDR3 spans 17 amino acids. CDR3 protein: CSAAGTSGTVSIYEQYF. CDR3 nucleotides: TGCAGTGCTGCCGGGACTAGCGGGACCGTCTCTATCTACGAGCAGTACTTC.

The CDR3 DNA sequence: TGCGCCAGCAGCTTGAAGGGGAGCCCTGGGGCCAACGTCCTGACTTTC. It is translated as CASSLKGSPGANVLTF. This chain connects TRBV5-1 to TRBJ2-6; TRBD1 or TRBD2 may be the D gene (5 bases each). Germline lookup yields CDR1 SGHRS and CDR2 YFSETQ. The CDR3 is 16 amino acids. Between the trimmed V and J ends, which lost 1 base and 2 bases, there was a span of 10 bases.

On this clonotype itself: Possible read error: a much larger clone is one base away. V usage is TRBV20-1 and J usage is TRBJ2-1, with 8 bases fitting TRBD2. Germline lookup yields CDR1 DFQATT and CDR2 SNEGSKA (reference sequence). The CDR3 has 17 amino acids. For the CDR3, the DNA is TGCGGTGCTAGAGACCACAAACTAGCGGACTGGGACAATGAGCAGTTCTTC. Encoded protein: CGARDHKLADWDNEQFF.

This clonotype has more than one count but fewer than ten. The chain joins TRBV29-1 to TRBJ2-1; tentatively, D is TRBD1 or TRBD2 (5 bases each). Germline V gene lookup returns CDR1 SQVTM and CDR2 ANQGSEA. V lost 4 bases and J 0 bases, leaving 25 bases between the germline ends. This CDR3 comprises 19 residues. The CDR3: CSVGNLGLGDQSSYNEQFF. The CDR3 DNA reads TGCAGCGTTGGCAATCTTGGGCTAGGGGACCAGAGCTCCTACAATGAGCAGTTCTTC.

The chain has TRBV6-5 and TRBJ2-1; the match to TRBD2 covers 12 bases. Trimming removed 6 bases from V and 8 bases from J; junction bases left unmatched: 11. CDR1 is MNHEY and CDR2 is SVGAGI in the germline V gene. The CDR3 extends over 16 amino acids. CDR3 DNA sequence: TGTGCCAGCAGCCGTGCGGGGACTAGCGGGTATTATGAGCAGTTCTTC. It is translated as CASSRAGTSGYYEQFF.

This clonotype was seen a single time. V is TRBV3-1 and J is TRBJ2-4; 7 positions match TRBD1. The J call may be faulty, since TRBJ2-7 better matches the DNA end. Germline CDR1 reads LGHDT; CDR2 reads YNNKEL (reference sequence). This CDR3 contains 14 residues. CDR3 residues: CATTPGTETYEQYF. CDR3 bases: TGTGCCACCACGCCCGGGACAGAGACCTACGAGCAGTACTTC.

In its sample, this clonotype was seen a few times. Written as DNA, the CDR3 is TGTGCCAGCAGTTTAGAGACTAGCGGGGGGGATAGCTCCTACAATGAGCAGTTCTTC. Translation gives CASSLETSGGDSSYNEQFF. The gene calls are TRBV12-3 or TRBV12-4 and TRBJ2-1; 14 bases line up with TRBD2. The trim removed 1 base at V and 0 bases at J, leaving 5 bases unmatched. The CDR3 runs 19 residues.

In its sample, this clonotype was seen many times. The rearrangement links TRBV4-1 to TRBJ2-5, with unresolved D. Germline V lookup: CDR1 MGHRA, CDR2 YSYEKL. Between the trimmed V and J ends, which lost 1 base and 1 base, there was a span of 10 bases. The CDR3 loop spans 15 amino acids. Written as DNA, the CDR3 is TGCGCCAGCAGCCAAGCGGAACGGACCCAAGAGACCCAGTACTTC. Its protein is CASSQAERTQETQYF.

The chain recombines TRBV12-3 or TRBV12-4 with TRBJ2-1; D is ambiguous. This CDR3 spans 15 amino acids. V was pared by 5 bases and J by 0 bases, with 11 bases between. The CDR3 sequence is CASSTRQSSYNEQFF. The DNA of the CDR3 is TGTGCCAGCAGTACCCGCCAGAGCTCCTACAATGAGCAGTTCTTC.

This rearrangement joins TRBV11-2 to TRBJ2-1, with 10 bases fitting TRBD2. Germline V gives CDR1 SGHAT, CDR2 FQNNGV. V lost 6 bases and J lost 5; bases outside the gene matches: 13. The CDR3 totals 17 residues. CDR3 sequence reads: CASSRTTGTSDNNEQFF. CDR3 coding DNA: TGTGCCAGCAGTCGGACCACCGGGACTAGCGACAACAATGAGCAGTTCTTC.

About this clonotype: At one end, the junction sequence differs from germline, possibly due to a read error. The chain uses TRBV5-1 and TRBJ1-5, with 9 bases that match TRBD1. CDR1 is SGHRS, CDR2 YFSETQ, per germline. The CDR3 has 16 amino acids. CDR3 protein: CASSLGWDRDNQSQHF. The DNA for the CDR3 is TGCGCCAGCAGCTTGGGGTGGGACAGGGACAATCAGTCCCAGCATTTT.

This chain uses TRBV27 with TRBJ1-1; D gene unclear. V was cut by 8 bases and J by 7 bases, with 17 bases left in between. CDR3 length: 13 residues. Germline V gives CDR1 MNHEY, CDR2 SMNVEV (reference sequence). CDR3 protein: CASGGVITGEAFF. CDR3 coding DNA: TGTGCCAGCGGCGGGGTGATTACTGGTGAAGCTTTCTTT.